These 10 T cell receptor beta chains share one sample of origin, sequenced in a study of blood T cell repertoires in COVID-19. TCRdb's table, derived via immunoSEQ multiplex PCR, lists solely in-frame clones and lacks some. The data contain approximately 220,000 clones, roughly 90% of them singletons. The specimen sequenced was PBMCs or T cells enriched from blood (not recorded which). These receptor sequences come from a woman aged 25-40 years who had been exposed to COVID-19.

The rearrangement links TRBV21-1 to TRBJ2-7; TRBD1 was called by the table and not checked on the DNA. TRBV21-1 is tagged as a pseudogene. CDR3 length: 17 residues. The CDR3: CASSLRAPAGGSYEQYF. The CDR3 coding sequence is TGTGCCAGCAGCCTCCGAGCCCCCGCAGGGGGCTCCTACGAGCAGTACTTC.

The sample holds a few counts of this clone. This chain links TRBV12-3 or TRBV12-4 with TRBJ1-2; possible D gene TRBD1, 5 bases. The CDR3 loop spans 13 amino acids. V dropped 5 bases and J dropped 8 bases, with 15 bases sitting between them. CDR3 residues: CASSPRGGVGYTF. DNA for the CDR3: TGTGCCAGCAGTCCGCGCGGGGGGGTGGGCTACACCTTC.

The chain uses TRBV25-1 and TRBJ1-1; no reliable D call. Germline-derived CDR1 and CDR2 are MGHDK and SYGVNS. CDR3 length: 14 amino acids. Trimming took off 1 base at V and 2 bases at J, with 8 bases between the two ends. The CDR3 loop is CASSEFGTNTEAFF. CDR3 DNA: TGTGCCAGCAGTGAATTTGGTACAAACACTGAAGCTTTCTTT.

The genes are TRBV3-1 (or the pseudogene TRBV3-2) and TRBJ2-4; weak D call: TRBD2 (6 bases). Germline CDR1 reads LGHDT; CDR2 reads YNNKEL (reference sequence). The V gene lost 1 base and the J gene lost 6 bases, with 16 bases spanning the gap. The CDR3 has 16 amino acids. The CDR3 here is CASSQGGGKFGNIQYF. DNA of the CDR3: TGTGCCAGCAGCCAAGGCGGCGGGAAATTCGGAAACATTCAGTACTTC.

The genes are TRBV6-6 and TRBJ1-5; perhaps TRBD1 as D (6 bases). Trimming stripped 2 bases from V and 2 bases from J, with 10 bases between. This CDR3 is built from 15 residues. Germline loops: CDR1 MNHNY, CDR2 SVGAGI (reference sequence). The CDR3 reads CASSYADRRNQPQHF. The CDR3 DNA follows: TGTGCCAGCAGTTACGCCGACAGGCGCAATCAGCCCCAGCATTTT.

This rearrangement joins TRBV18 to TRBJ1-1; TRBD1 might be the D (5 bases). Germline V CDR1 and CDR2: KGHSH, LQKENI. With 1 base removed from V and 5 bases from J, the gap between germline ends came to 8 bases. The CDR3 consists of 13 residues. CDR3 sequence (DNA): TGTGCCAGCTCACCACTTAGGGGTACTGAAGCTTTCTTT. Translating it yields CASSPLRGTEAFF. Full variable domain (remainder filled in from reference TRBV18 and TRBJ1-1): NAGVMQNPRHLVRRRGQEARLRCSPMKGHSHVYWYRQLPEEGLKFMVYLQKENIIDESGMPKERFSAEFPKEGPSILRIQQVVRGDSAAYFCASSPLRGTEAFFGQGTRLTVV.

Concerning this clone itself: Compared with germline, one end of the junction differs, possibly owing to a read error. The chain links TRBV12-3 or TRBV12-4 to TRBJ1-2, with 7 bases aligning to TRBD1. The CDR3 contains 13 residues. For the CDR3, the DNA is TGTGCCAGCAGAGAAGGGACAGCTATAAGGCCCGTCTTC. Protein: CASREGTAIRPVF.

This rearrangement joins TRBV19 to TRBJ1-5; no definite D call. Germline CDR1 and CDR2: LNHDA and SQIVND (reference sequence). With 7 bases removed from V and 2 bases from J, the gap between germline ends came to 12 bases. The CDR3 has 14 residues. This chain's CDR3 is CASTEGPGNQPQHF. The CDR3 DNA sequence: TGTGCCAGTACCGAGGGTCCTGGCAATCAGCCCCAGCATTTT. Full variable domain (outside the CDR3, taken from reference TRBV19 and TRBJ1-5): DGGITQSPKYLFRKEGQNVTLSCEQNLNHDAMYWYRQDPGQGLRLIYYSQIVNDFQKGDIAEGYSVSREKKESFPLTVTSAQKNPTAFYLCASTEGPGNQPQHFGDGTRLSIL.

This chain links TRBV11-2 with TRBJ1-4, with TRBD1 matching 7 bases. This CDR3 is built from 15 residues. Germline CDR1 and CDR2: SGHAT and FQNNGV. Unmatched junction bases numbered 5, after V lost 3 bases and J lost 4 bases. The DNA for the CDR3 is TGTGCCAGCAGCTTTATGTACAGGGGTAATGAAAAACTGTTTTTT. It encodes CASSFMYRGNEKLFF.

V and J are TRBV11-3 and TRBJ2-3; 15 nucleotides agree with TRBD2. Germline V gene sequence: CDR1 SGHNT, CDR2 YENEEA. Germline trimming cut 4 bases from V and 2 bases from J; bases unmatched to any gene: 10. The CDR3 spans 19 residues. The CDR3 nucleotides are TGTGCCAGCAGCTGGAACGGACTAGCGGGGGGGCTCGACACAGATACGCAGTATTTT. The encoded protein is CASSWNGLAGGLDTDTQYF.